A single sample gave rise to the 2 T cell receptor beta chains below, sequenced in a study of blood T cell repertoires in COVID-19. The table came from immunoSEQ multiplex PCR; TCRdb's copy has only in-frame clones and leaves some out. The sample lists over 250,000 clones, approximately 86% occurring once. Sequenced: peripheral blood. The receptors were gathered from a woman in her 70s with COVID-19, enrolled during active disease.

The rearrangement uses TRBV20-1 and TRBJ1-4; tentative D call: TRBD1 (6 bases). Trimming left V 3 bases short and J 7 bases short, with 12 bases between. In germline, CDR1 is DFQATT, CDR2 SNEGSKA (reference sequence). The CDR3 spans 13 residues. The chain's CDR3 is CSASSQGSEKLFF. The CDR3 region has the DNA TGCAGTGCTAGTTCCCAGGGGAGTGAAAAACTGTTTTTT.

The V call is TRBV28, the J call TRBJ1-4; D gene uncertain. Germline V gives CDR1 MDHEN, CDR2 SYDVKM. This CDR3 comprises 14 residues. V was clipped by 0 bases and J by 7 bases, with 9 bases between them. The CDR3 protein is CASSLWQVGEKLFF. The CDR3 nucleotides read TGTGCCAGCAGTTTATGGCAGGTTGGTGAAAAACTGTTTTTT. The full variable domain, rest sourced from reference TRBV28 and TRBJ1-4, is DVKVTQSSRYLVKRTGEKVFLECVQDMDHENMFWYRQDPGLGLRLIYFSYDVKMKEKGDIPEGYSVSREKKERFSLILESASTNQTSMYLCASSLWQVGEKLFFGSGTQLSVL.